The 8 T cell receptor beta chains in this list originate from one sample, sequenced in a study of Ad26.COV2.S vaccination and SARS-CoV-2 variants (dated by TCRdb to the early 2020s). The treatment or condition label corresponds to: 19 received Ad26.COV2.S at low or high dose, single or two shots; a few received placebo; per-sample allocation not given. For vaccine and placebo recipients, the sequenced repertoires came from samples collected on day 63 after the first injection. Libraries came from the immunoSEQ multiplex PCR assay. The table comes from immuneACCESS by way of TCRdb, which keeps in-frame sequences with V and J called. Part of the clones is missing from these tables; in studies checked, under half for an unresolved V gene and the rest for unknown reasons. The sample table records 400,000 to 450,000 clones; over 75% of these occur just once. In total, the top ten clones hold approximately 12% of the sample.

The input for sequencing was peripheral blood, taken in a trial of Ad26.COV2.S vaccine versus placebo. The receptor set was obtained from a person between 18 and 65 years old who received the Ad26.COV2.S COVID-19 vaccine or a placebo.

The gene calls are TRBV4-1 and TRBJ1-1; 7 bases line up with TRBD1. There are 16 residues in the CDR3. Germline V gene lookup returns CDR1 MGHRA and CDR2 YSYEKL. V lost 4 bases, J lost 0 bases, and 8 bases stayed unmatched. CDR3 loop: CASSPIRGSMNTEAFF. CDR3 sequence (DNA): TGCGCCAGCAGCCCCATCAGGGGGAGCATGAACACTGAAGCTTTCTTT.

V usage is TRBV3-1 (or the pseudogene TRBV3-2) and J usage is TRBJ2-5; no firm D call. Germline-derived CDR1 and CDR2 are LGHDT and YNNKEL (reference sequence). Trimming stripped 3 bases from V and 1 base from J, with 6 bases between. This CDR3 region has 13 residues. The CDR3 region is CASSQPFQETQYF. CDR3 DNA sequence: TGTGCCAGCAGCCAGCCTTTCCAAGAGACCCAGTACTTC.

V usage is TRBV24-1 and J usage is TRBJ2-3, with 11 bases identical to TRBD1. Germline lookup yields CDR1 KGHDR and CDR2 SFDVKD. V gave up 10 bases and J gave up 3 bases; unmatched junction bases: 2. The CDR3 is made up of 13 amino acids. The CDR3 is CATGQGATDTQYF. DNA for the CDR3: TGTGCCACAGGACAGGGGGCGACAGATACGCAGTATTTT.

The V call is TRBV9, the J call TRBJ2-2; 9 bases are a match to TRBD1. The CDR3 has 15 residues. V shed 4 bases and J 5 bases; nucleotides not matched to a gene: 6. CDR1 SGDLS and CDR2 YYNGEE come from the germline V gene. CDR3 nucleotides: TGTGCCAGCAGCCCCCGGACAGGGGAGACCGGGGAGCTGTTTTTT. It specifies CASSPRTGETGELFF.

V usage is TRBV4-1 and J usage is TRBJ2-3; TRBD2 matches 11 bases. The CDR3 runs to 17 residues. Germline V lookup: CDR1 MGHRA, CDR2 YSYEKL. V lost 4 bases, J lost 2 bases, and 8 bases stayed unmatched. This chain's CDR3 is CASSPSGTSGTTDTQYF. As DNA, the CDR3 is TGCGCCAGCAGCCCCTCCGGGACTAGCGGCACCACAGATACGCAGTATTTT.

The rearrangement joins TRBV19 to TRBJ1-1; D possibly corresponds to TRBD1 (6 bases). This CDR3 comprises 16 residues. The germline CDR1 and CDR2 sequences are LNHDA and SQIVND (reference sequence). Trimming took off 5 bases at V and 4 bases at J, with 20 bases between the two ends. CDR3 coding DNA: TGTGCCAGTAGTCTCCGGCGGGGACATTCGGTCACTGAAGCTTTCTTT. Protein product: CASSLRRGHSVTEAFF.

The chain uses TRBV6-2 or TRBV6-3 and TRBJ1-2; 7 positions agree with TRBD1. After removal of 6 bases from V and 5 bases from J, the junction contained 12 bases not matched to a gene. The CDR3 totals 15 residues. Germline V gene data show CDR1 as MNHEY and CDR2 as SVGEGT. For the CDR3, the DNA is TGTGCCAGCAGCTTCCCGACAGGGATCGGGTATGGCTACACCTTC. Amino acid sequence: CASSFPTGIGYGYTF.

The chain has TRBV5-1 and TRBJ2-7; D may be TRBD2 (6 bases). This CDR3 region has 14 residues. Per the germline V gene, CDR1 is SGHRS and CDR2 is YFSETQ. CDR3 DNA sequence: TGCGCGGTCATTAGCGGATCAGGGTCCTACGAGCAGTACTTC. It yields the protein CAVISGSGSYEQYF.